The following is a TCR beta chain sequence with its context. Assay: immunoSEQ multiplex PCR; the TCRdb copy retains only in-frame clones and omits some. The sample has almost 85,000 clones, approximately 95% seen once; the top ten hold 11%. This entry is derived from a study of OX40 agonist ivuxolimab in advanced cancers. V lost 4 bases and J 1 base, leaving 14 bases between the germline ends. The CDR3 has 15 residues. CDR1 and CDR2 (germline): LGHNA, YSLEER. The receptor's source is an adult with an advanced solid tumor such as melanoma, head and neck, liver or kidney cancer. The starting material was CD4+ or CD8+ T cells sorted from blood, obtained in a trial of the OX40 agonist ivuxolimab. The V call is TRBV4-3, the J call TRBJ2-7; D call uncertain. CDR3 bases: TGCGCCAGCAGCCCGTCGGACCGCGGTTCCTACGAGCAGTACTTC. Translated, it gives CASSPSDRGSYEQYF.